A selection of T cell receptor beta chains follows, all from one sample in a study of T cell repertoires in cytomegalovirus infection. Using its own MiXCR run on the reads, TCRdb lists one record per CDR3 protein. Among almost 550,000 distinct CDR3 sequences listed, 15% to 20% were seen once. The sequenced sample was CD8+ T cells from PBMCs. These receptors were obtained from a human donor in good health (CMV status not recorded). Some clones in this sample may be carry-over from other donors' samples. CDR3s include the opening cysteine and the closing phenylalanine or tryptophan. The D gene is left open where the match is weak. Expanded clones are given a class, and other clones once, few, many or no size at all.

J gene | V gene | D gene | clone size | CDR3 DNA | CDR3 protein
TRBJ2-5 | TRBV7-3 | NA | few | TGTGCCAGCAGCTTAATCTCTGGGGAGACCCAGTACTTC | CASSLISGETQYF
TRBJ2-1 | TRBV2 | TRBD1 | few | TGTGCCAGTCCGGGACAGGGTACCAATGAGCAGTTCTTC | CASPGQGTNEQFF
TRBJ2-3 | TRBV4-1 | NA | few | TGCGCCAGCAGCCAAGAGCCTCAAGCCAGCGATACGCAGTATTTT | CASSQEPQASDTQYF
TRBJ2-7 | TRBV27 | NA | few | TGTGCCAGCAGTTTATCCCGGGGCGAGCAGTACTTC | CASSLSRGEQYF
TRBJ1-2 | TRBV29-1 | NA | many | TGCAGCGTTGATCCCTCAGGGACCAACTATGGCTACACCTTC | CSVDPSGTNYGYTF
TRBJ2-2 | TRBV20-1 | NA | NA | TGCAGTGCTAGAGATCCCTACTCGGACAAGGTCCATGGCACCGGGGAGCTGTTTTTT | CSARDPYSDKVHGTGELFF
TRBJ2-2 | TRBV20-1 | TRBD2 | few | TGCAGTGCTAGAGATAAGAGACTGGCGGGAGGAGAGTACACCGGGGAGCTGTTTTTT | CSARDKRLAGGEYTGELFF
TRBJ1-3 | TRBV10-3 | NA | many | TGTGCCATCAGTGAGTCAGAAATCGGGGAGGACACCATATATTTT | CAISESEIGEDTIYF
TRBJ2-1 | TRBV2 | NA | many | TGTGCCAGCACCCAGTTGCGGACCGTCAATGAGCAGTTCTTC | CASTQLRTVNEQFF
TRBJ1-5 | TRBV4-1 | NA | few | TGCGCCAGCAGCCAAGTTAACAGCGCGGGGCAGCCCCAGCATTTT | CASSQVNSAGQPQHF
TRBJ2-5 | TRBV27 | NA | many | TGTGCCAGCAGTGGAGGGGGATACCAAGAGACCCAGTACTTC | CASSGGGYQETQYF
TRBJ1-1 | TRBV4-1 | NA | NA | TGCGCCAGCAGCCAAGAAGCCGCCAGGAGGAACACTGAAGCTTTCTTT | CASSQEAARRNTEAFF
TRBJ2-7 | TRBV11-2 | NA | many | TGTGCCAGCAGCTTAGATAACGGCGCCACCTACGAGCAGTACTTC | CASSLDNGATYEQYF
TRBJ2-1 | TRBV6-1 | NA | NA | TGTGCCAGCAGTCTTCCAGGGCACTACAATGAGCAGTTCTTC | CASSLPGHYNEQFF
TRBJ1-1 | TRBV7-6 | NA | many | TGTGCCAGCAGCCTCCGGGAGGGTCTAACCCTGAACACTGAAGCTTTCTTT | CASSLREGLTLNTEAFF
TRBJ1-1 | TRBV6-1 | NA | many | TGTGCCAGCAGTGTTATACCGGCAGGGCGGAACACTGAAGCTTTCTTT | CASSVIPAGRNTEAFF